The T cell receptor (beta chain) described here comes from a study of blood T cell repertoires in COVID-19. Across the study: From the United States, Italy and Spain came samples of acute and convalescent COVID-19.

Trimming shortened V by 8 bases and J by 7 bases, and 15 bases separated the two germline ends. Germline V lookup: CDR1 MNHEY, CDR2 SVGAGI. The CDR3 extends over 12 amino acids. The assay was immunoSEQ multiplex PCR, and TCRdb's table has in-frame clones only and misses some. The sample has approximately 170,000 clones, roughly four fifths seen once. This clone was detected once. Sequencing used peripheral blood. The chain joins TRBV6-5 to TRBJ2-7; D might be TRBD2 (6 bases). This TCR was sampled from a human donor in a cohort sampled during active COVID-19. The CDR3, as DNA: TGTGCCAGCGGGACTCCTGAGGGTGAGCAGTACTTC. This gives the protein CASGTPEGEQYF.